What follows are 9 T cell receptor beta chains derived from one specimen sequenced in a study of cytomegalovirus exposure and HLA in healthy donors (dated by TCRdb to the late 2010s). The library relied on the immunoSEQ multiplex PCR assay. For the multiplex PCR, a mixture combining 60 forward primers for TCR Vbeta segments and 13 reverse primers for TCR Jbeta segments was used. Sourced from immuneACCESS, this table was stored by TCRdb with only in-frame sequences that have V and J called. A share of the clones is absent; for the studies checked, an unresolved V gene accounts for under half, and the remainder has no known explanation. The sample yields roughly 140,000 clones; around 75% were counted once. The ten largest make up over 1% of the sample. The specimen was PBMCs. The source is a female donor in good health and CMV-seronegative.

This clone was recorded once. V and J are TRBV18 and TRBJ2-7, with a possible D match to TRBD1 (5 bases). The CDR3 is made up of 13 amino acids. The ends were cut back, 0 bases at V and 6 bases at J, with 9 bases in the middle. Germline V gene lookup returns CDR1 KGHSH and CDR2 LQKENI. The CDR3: CASSPPGQREQYF. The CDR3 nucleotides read TGTGCCAGCTCACCACCGGGGCAGCGCGAGCAGTACTTC.

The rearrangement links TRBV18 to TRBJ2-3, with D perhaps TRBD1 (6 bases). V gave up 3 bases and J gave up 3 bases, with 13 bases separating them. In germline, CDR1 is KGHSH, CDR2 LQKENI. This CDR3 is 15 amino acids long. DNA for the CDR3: TGTGCCAGCTCACCGGGACGGCAGGGGACAGATACGCAGTATTTT. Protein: CASSPGRQGTDTQYF.

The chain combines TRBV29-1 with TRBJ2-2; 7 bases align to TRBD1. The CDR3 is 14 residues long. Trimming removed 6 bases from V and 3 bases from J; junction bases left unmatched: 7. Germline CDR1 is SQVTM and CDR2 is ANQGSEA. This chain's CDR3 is CSVGDSTYTGELFF. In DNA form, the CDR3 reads TGCAGCGTGGGGGACAGCACCTACACCGGGGAGCTGTTTTTT.

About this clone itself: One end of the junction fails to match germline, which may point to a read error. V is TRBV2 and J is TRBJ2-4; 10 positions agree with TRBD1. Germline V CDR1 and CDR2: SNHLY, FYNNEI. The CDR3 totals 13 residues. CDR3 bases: TGTGCCAGCAGTGAAATAACCGACGGACAGGGGGACTTC. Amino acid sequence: CASSEITDGQGDF.

The DNA for the CDR3 is TGTGCCAGTAGTGGGGCTGTCGGTAGGATCACTGAAGCTTTCTTT. This translates into CASSGAVGRITEAFF. The V call is TRBV6-5, the J call TRBJ1-1, with a possible D match to TRBD1 (5 bases). Trimming removed 9 bases from V and 4 bases from J, with 21 bases in between. CDR3 length: 15 amino acids. Germline values: CDR1 MNHEY, CDR2 SVGAGI.

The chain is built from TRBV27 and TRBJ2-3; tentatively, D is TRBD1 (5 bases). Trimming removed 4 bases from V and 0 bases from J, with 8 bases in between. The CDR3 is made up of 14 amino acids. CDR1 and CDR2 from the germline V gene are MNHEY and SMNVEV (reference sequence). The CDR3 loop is CASSSRVSTDTQYF. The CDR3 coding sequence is TGTGCCAGCAGTTCCAGGGTTAGCACAGATACGCAGTATTTT.

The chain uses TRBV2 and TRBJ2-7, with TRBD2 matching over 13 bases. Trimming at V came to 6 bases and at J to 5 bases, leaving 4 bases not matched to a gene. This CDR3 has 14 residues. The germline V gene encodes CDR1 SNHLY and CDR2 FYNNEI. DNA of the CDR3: TGTGCCAGCAGGGATGGACTAGCGGGGGACGAGCAGTACTTC. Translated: CASRDGLAGDEQYF.

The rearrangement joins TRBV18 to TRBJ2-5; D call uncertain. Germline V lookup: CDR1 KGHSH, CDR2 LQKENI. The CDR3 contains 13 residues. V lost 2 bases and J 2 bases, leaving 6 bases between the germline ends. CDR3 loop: CASSPGRQETQYF. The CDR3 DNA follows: TGTGCCAGCTCACCAGGGCGTCAAGAGACCCAGTACTTC.

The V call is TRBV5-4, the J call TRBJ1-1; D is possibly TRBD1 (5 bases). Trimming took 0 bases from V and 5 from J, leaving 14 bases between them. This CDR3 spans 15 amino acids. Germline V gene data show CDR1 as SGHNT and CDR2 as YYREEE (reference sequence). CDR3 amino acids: CASSLEGGGWTEAFF. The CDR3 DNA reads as TGTGCCAGCAGCTTGGAAGGTGGGGGGTGGACTGAAGCTTTCTTT.